A single T cell receptor beta chain is shown here with its context. The antigen remains unidentified. The data stem from a study of OX40 agonist ivuxolimab in advanced cancers. Overall study findings and caveats: Fewer expanded clones were found on average in CD4+ than in CD8+ T cells. Certain nonresponders additionally had low normalized T-cell clonal expansion. Blood T cells, both CD4+ and CD8+, expanded clonally by week 6 at 0.1 to 3.0 mg/kg.

Trimming at V came to 3 bases and at J to 4 bases, leaving 6 bases not matched to a gene. This CDR3 is 15 amino acids long. Per the germline V gene, CDR1 is MNHEY and CDR2 is SMNVEV (reference sequence). Method: immunoSEQ multiplex PCR; TCRdb's copy keeps in-frame clones and lacks some. The sample has around 19,000 clones, approximately 87% seen once. The TCR originated in an adult with an advanced solid tumor such as melanoma, head and neck, liver or kidney cancer. The rearrangement joins TRBV27 to TRBJ2-1; the match to TRBD1 covers 7 bases. This specimen was CD4+ or CD8+ T cells sorted from blood, taken in a trial of the OX40 agonist ivuxolimab. The CDR3 reads CASSFTGQSYNEQFF. The CDR3 nucleotides read TGTGCCAGCAGTTTCACGGGACAGTCATACAATGAGCAGTTCTTC.